A single sample is the source of the 18 T cell receptor beta chains below, sequenced in a study of T cells in Graves' hyperthyroidism and ophthalmopathy. There were TCR beta CDR3 regions amplified from RNA transcripts. Researchers ran a first-round RT-PCR on the TCR CDR3 using the HTBI primer set. TCRdb re-analysed the multiplex PCR reads in MiXCR, keeping a single row per CDR3 protein. The table lists about 300,000 distinct CDR3 sequences, approximately 15% of them singletons. The sequencing input was blood. The receptors here all came from a man in his thirties or forties with Graves' hyperthyroidism.

This clonotype was seen repeatedly, ten times or more. The rearrangement links TRBV12-3 or TRBV12-4 to TRBJ2-1, with TRBD2 matching 9 bases. This CDR3 has 14 residues. J lost 10 bases, V lost 3 bases, and 7 bases had no gene match. The CDR3 nucleotides read TGTGCCAGCAGTTTGGTGGCGGGAGGGGGAGAGCAGTTCTTC. This gives the protein CASSLVAGGGEQFF.

Only one count was recorded for this clonotype. The V and J genes are TRBV11-3 and TRBJ1-1; 7 bases are shared with TRBD1. The CDR3 contains 13 residues. With V trimmed by 6 bases and J by 5 bases, 6 bases remained unmatched. Germline V gives CDR1 SGHNT, CDR2 YENEEA. The CDR3 nucleotides read TGTGCCAGCAGGATACAGGGGCAGACTGAAGCTTTCTTT. It translates to CASRIQGQTEAFF.

At least ten counts were recorded for this clonotype. The rearrangement links TRBV6-1 to TRBJ2-3; TRBD1 aligns across 7 bases. CDR1 is MNHNS and CDR2 is SASEGT in the germline V gene. V shed 6 bases, J shed 3 bases, and the junction held 9 bases outside the gene matches. This CDR3 contains 15 residues. CDR3 residues: CASSRQGSETDTQYF. CDR3 sequence (DNA): TGTGCCAGCAGCAGACAGGGATCCGAAACAGATACGCAGTATTTT.

This clonotype appeared a few times. The chain is built from TRBV6-1 and TRBJ2-1, with D tentatively TRBD2 (6 bases). V shed 0 bases and J shed 5 bases, with 14 bases lying between them. Germline V gene data show CDR1 as MNHNS and CDR2 as SASEGT. This CDR3 comprises 16 residues. CDR3 loop: CASSEAPTSTDNEQFF. In nucleotides, the CDR3 is TGTGCCAGCAGTGAAGCGCCAACTAGCACCGACAATGAGCAGTTCTTC.

J is TRBJ2-1 and V is TRBV6-5; 7 bases are shared with TRBD2. After removal of 0 bases from V and 6 bases from J, the junction contained 14 bases not matched to a gene. Germline-derived CDR1 and CDR2 are MNHEY and SVGAGI. The CDR3 extends over 18 amino acids. The DNA for the CDR3 is TGTGCCAGCAGTTACTCGACGGGGGGAACTAGCAGTCCCAATGAGCAGTTCTTC. Amino acid sequence: CASSYSTGGTSSPNEQFF.

This clonotype was counted ten times or more. The CDR3 DNA is TGTGCCAGCAGTTACCCCGGCAGAGACGAGCAGTACTTC. This translates into CASSYPGRDEQYF. The chain joins TRBV6-5 to TRBJ2-7; no clear D. In germline, CDR1 is MNHEY, CDR2 SVGAGI. Trimming took off 2 bases at V and 5 bases at J, with 10 bases between the two ends. This CDR3 has 13 residues.

This chain connects TRBV5-1 to TRBJ2-1; the D is unclear. V lost 1 base and J 15 bases, leaving 11 bases between the germline ends. Looked up from germline, CDR1 is SGHRS and CDR2 is YFSETQ. The CDR3 has 11 amino acids. CDR3 residues: CASSLSGARFF. As DNA, the CDR3 is TGCGCCAGCAGCTTGAGTGGAGCCCGGTTCTTC.

This chain uses TRBV3-1 with TRBJ2-3; 13 bases map to TRBD2. V gave up 1 base and J gave up 2 bases; unmatched junction bases: 9. Germline lookup yields CDR1 LGHDT and CDR2 YNNKEL (reference sequence). CDR3 length: 19 residues. CDR3 sequence reads: CASSQVGLAGASVTDTQYF. The CDR3 nucleotides read TGTGCCAGCAGCCAAGTTGGACTAGCGGGAGCTTCGGTCACAGATACGCAGTATTTT.

This clonotype was seen more than once but under ten times. CDR3 sequence (DNA): TGTGCCAGCAGACCGAGATTCAGGGGGCCTGGGGAGCTGTTTTTT. Its protein product is CASRPRFRGPGELFF. The J gene is TRBJ2-2, the V gene TRBV28; TRBD1 matches 8 bases. The CDR3 is 15 residues long. CDR1 and CDR2 from the germline V gene are MDHEN and SYDVKM. V trimming: 6 bases; J trimming: 8 bases; junction bases outside the gene matches: 11.

This clonotype was detected many times. This chain links TRBV28 with TRBJ1-4, with 7 bases identical to TRBD1. This CDR3 has 15 residues. Germline assignment: CDR1 MDHEN and CDR2 SYDVKM. Trimming removed 6 bases from V and 7 bases from J; junction bases left unmatched: 11. CDR3 region: CASSRMTGPREKLFF. The CDR3 DNA is TGTGCCAGCAGCCGGATGACAGGGCCACGTGAAAAACTGTTTTTT.

CDR3 loop: CASSLPATSTDTQYF. For the CDR3, the DNA is TGTGCCAGCAGTTTACCAGCGACCAGCACAGATACGCAGTATTTT. This chain joins TRBV12-3 or TRBV12-4 and TRBJ2-3, with D unclear. The CDR3 is made up of 15 amino acids. The V and J ends lost 2 bases and 0 bases respectively, with 9 bases between them.

The V and J genes are TRBV19 and TRBJ2-3; the D is unclear. Trimming pared 5 bases from V and 0 bases from J, leaving 12 bases between. Germline V gives CDR1 LNHDA, CDR2 SQIVND (reference sequence). There are 15 residues in the CDR3. The CDR3 DNA sequence: TGTGCCAGTAGTCCGCGGACGGTGAGCACAGATACGCAGTATTTT. Translated: CASSPRTVSTDTQYF.

In its sample, this clonotype was seen a few times. The chain carries TRBV12-3 or TRBV12-4 and TRBJ1-2; the D is unclear. The CDR3 contains 11 residues. V shed 2 bases and J shed 8 bases, with 6 bases lying between them. This CDR3 is CASSLLGGYTF. For the CDR3, the DNA is TGTGCCAGCAGTTTATTAGGGGGCTACACCTTC.

The V gene is TRBV5-1, the J gene TRBJ2-1; 7 positions agree with TRBD2. The CDR3 length is 14 residues. V was clipped by 1 base and J by 6 bases; unmatched bases: 4. Germline V gives CDR1 SGHRS, CDR2 YFSETQ. CDR3 nucleotide sequence: TGCGCCAGCAGCTTGTTCGGGGAGGGCAATGAGCAGTTCTTC. Amino acids: CASSLFGEGNEQFF.

In this sample, this clonotype turned up a few times. J is TRBJ2-3 and V is TRBV29-1; possible D gene TRBD2, 5 bases. Trimming left V 7 bases short and J 6 bases short, with 20 bases between. CDR3 length: 14 residues. Germline CDR1 is SQVTM and CDR2 is ANQGSEA. The CDR3 DNA follows: TGCAGCGGAGTCCTTCGCGGGTTGGGGGATACGCAGTATTTT. Amino acid sequence: CSGVLRGLGDTQYF.

This clonotype was seen at least ten times. The rearrangement joins TRBV5-1 to TRBJ2-7, with a weak D call TRBD2 (6 bases). The length of the CDR3 is 14 residues. Between the trimmed V and J ends, which lost 2 bases and 0 bases, there was a span of 9 bases. Germline CDR1 reads SGHRS; CDR2 reads YFSETQ. CDR3: CASSFSGLSYEQYF. CDR3 DNA sequence: TGCGCCAGCAGCTTTAGCGGCCTCTCCTACGAGCAGTACTTC.

Many counts were recorded for this clonotype. J is TRBJ2-1 and V is TRBV5-8, with 7 bases matching TRBD2. The CDR3 spans 18 residues. The V and J ends lost 1 base and 0 bases, in that order; junction bases with no gene match: 10. CDR1 and CDR2 (germline): SGHTS, YDEGEE. For the CDR3, the DNA is TGTGCCAGCAGCTTGCCCCCCTGGCGGGAGAGCTCCTACAATGAGCAGTTCTTC. Its translation is CASSLPPWRESSYNEQFF.

This clonotype was counted ten times or more. This chain's CDR3 is CASHTGNEQFF. The CDR3 DNA is TGTGCCAGCCACACCGGGAATGAGCAGTTCTTC. V is TRBV12-3 or TRBV12-4 and J is TRBJ2-1; no reliable D call. CDR3 length equals 11 residues. The germline V and J ends were trimmed by 8 bases and 7 bases, with 9 bases remaining between them.